This TCR beta chain emerged from a study of blood T cell repertoires in COVID-19 (dated by TCRdb to between 2020 and 2021). Regarding the complete study: The collaborator samples originated in the United States, Italy and Spain and spanned the acute and convalescent phases of COVID-19. HLA class I and class II types, where available, came from metadata supplied by the sample provider rather than from assay-based typing. Nearly every sample came with metadata listing a de-identified subject ID, COVID-19 status, age in years and sex. A freely available public database, intended as a resource for researchers studying the immune response to SARS-CoV-2, is where the repertoires were released. The prospective study material was composed of cDNA or gDNA derived from T cells, B-cell-depleted T cells, or PBMCs. Subjects who had been exposed to COVID-19, were actively infected with it, or had recovered from it provided the deeply sampled blood TCRbeta repertoires that made up the dataset. The samples were drawn from two sources: the first 160 participants of the ongoing ImmuneRACE study, and 1,254 subjects contributed by 6 global collaborators.

With regard to this clone: It has no known antigen specificity. No base qualities exist here, and no much larger clone lies one base off it.

One collaborating source in Seattle enrolled patients while the patients were actively infected and followed the patients over time throughout the course of disease. The collaborating institutions used their own protocols to collect whole blood in K2EDTA tubes. For TCRbeta analysis, collaborator samples were shipped as frozen whole blood, as isolated PBMCs, or as DNA extracted from either sample type. The CDR3 numbers 14 residues from cysteine through phenylalanine. The retained sequence is limited to the CDR3, 42 bases, with the frame set at the first base. The junction shows trimming of 4 bases on V and 2 bases on J, and the gene matches do not reach 2 bases of it. Reading the germline V gene (reference sequence) gives CDR1 SEHNR and CDR2 FQNEAQ. The immunoSEQ Assay, a bias-controlled multiplex PCR, was used to amplify TCRbeta CDR3 regions from genomic DNA. The study's own analysis went as follows. The number of nucleated cells in each sample was estimated from the amplification of reference gene primers within the assay. To quantify the absolute abundance of each unique TCRbeta CDR3 rearrangement, sequence reads were collapsed and filtered. For each sample, productive Simpson clonality was calculated as the square root of Simpson's diversity index over productive rearrangements. TCRdb holds this immuneACCESS table with in-frame rearrangements only. Some clones are missing; in checked studies, unresolved V genes explain under half, and the rest has no known cause. The DNA was the basis for D and trimming; V, J and clone size are from that table. The sample table contains about 390,000 clones; only one count was recorded for roughly 86% of them. The leading ten clones occupy 2% to 2.5% of the sample.

General conclusions and limits of the study: How much clinical and demographic metadata was included differed by source and by participant, and the metadata was provided uncurated.

The sequencing input was peripheral blood. The V and J segments used are TRBV7-9 and TRBJ1-5, with TRBD1 matching 7 junction bases. This receptor was taken from a woman aged 55-70 years with COVID-19, enrolled during active disease. Here the CDR3 is given as CASSSTGRNQPQHF. The sequence in DNA is TGTGCCAGCAGCTCGACAGGGCGCAATCAGCCCCAGCATTTT. With the portions outside the CDR3 filled from the reference TRBV7-9 and TRBJ1-5 genes, the complete variable region becomes DTGVSQNPRHKITKRGQNVTFRCDPISEHNRLYWYRQTLGQGPEFLTYFQNEAQLEKSRLLSDRFSAERPKGSFSTLEIQRTEQGDSAMYLCASSSTGRNQPQHFGDGTRLSIL.